This entry lists 21 T cell receptor beta chains sequenced from one sample in a study of blood T cell repertoires in COVID-19 (dated by TCRdb to the early 2020s). The library relied on the immunoSEQ multiplex PCR assay. The table comes from immuneACCESS by way of TCRdb, which keeps in-frame sequences with V and J called. Part of the clones is missing from these tables; in studies checked, under half for an unresolved V gene and the rest for unknown reasons. The sample table lists 150,000 or so clones, around 85% of them with a count of one. About 5% of the sample is held by the ten biggest clonotypes. Specimen: peripheral blood. The receptors derive from a human donor in a cohort sampled during active COVID-19.

In DNA, the CDR3 is TGTGCCAGCAGCCTCGGGGCAGGGGGTAAGAATGAGCAGTTCTTC. Protein product: CASSLGAGGKNEQFF. The rearrangement links TRBV5-6 to TRBJ2-1; 7 positions match TRBD1. V trimming: 4 bases; J trimming: 7 bases; junction bases outside the gene matches: 11. Germline V lookup: CDR1 SGHDT, CDR2 YYEEEE. There are 15 residues in the CDR3.

This chain uses TRBV7-9 with TRBJ1-1; tentatively, D is TRBD1 (5 bases). Germline CDR1 SEHNR, CDR2 FQNEAQ (reference sequence). This CDR3 contains 17 residues. Deletions cut 4 bases from V and 2 bases from J, with 20 bases between. CDR3 amino acids: CASSWPGVPPSNTEAFF. CDR3 DNA sequence: TGTGCCAGCAGCTGGCCGGGGGTCCCACCCTCAAACACTGAAGCTTTCTTT.

In DNA, the CDR3 is TGTGCCAGCAGCCAAGAGCTAGCGGGACCCCGGGAGCAGTACTTC. This codes for CASSQELAGPREQYF. The rearrangement links TRBV3-1 (or the pseudogene TRBV3-2) to TRBJ2-7; 9 bases line up with TRBD2. The V gene end was trimmed by 0 bases and the J gene end by 7 bases; junction bases not matched to a gene: 7. From germline, CDR1 is LGHDT and CDR2 YNNKEL (reference sequence). The CDR3 is 15 amino acids.

The gene calls are TRBV7-9 and TRBJ2-3; D may be TRBD2 (6 bases). This CDR3 comprises 14 residues. CDR1 is SEHNR, CDR2 FQNEAQ, per germline (reference sequence). Trimming stripped 3 bases from V and 1 base from J, with 8 bases between. The chain's CDR3 is CASSFGTGTDTQYF. Written as DNA, the CDR3 is TGTGCCAGCAGCTTTGGGACTGGCACAGATACGCAGTATTTT.

J is TRBJ1-5 and V is TRBV6-6; D is unclear. Trimming pared 0 bases from V and 4 bases from J, leaving 7 bases between. CDR3 length equals 14 residues. Germline lookup yields CDR1 MNHNY and CDR2 SVGAGI (reference sequence). The CDR3 protein is CASSYSPPNQPQHF. CDR3 coding DNA: TGTGCCAGCAGTTACTCCCCTCCGAATCAGCCCCAGCATTTT.

DNA for the CDR3: TGTGCCTGGAGTGCCCTGGACAGGGCTGGAAACACCATATATTTT. Amino acids: CAWSALDRAGNTIYF. The J gene is TRBJ1-3, the V gene TRBV30; TRBD1 matches 8 bases. CDR1 GTSNPN and CDR2 SVGIG come from the germline V gene (reference sequence). The CDR3 extends over 15 amino acids. J was trimmed by 2 bases and V by 1 base; bases with no gene match: 4.

V gene TRBV10-3 combines with J gene TRBJ2-7; D might be TRBD1 (6 bases). CDR1 is ENHRY and CDR2 is SYGVKD in the germline V gene. The CDR3 is 15 amino acids. With 2 bases removed from V and 2 bases from J, the gap between germline ends came to 13 bases. The CDR3 nucleotides read TGTGCCATCAGTGAGCGTTCGACAGGCGCCTACGAGCAGTACTTC. Translated, it gives CAISERSTGAYEQYF.

The chain links TRBV7-9 to TRBJ1-3; TRBD1 aligns across 8 bases. Germline lookup yields CDR1 SEHNR and CDR2 FQNEAQ (reference sequence). V shed 5 bases and J 0 bases; nucleotides not matched to a gene: 6. This CDR3 is 16 amino acids long. This chain's CDR3 is CASSRGTGPSGNTIYF. The CDR3 DNA reads TGTGCCAGCAGCAGAGGGACAGGTCCCTCTGGAAACACCATATATTTT.

The chain has TRBV29-1 and TRBJ2-7, with TRBD1 matching over 10 bases. Losses at the gene ends were 5 bases for V and 4 bases for J; bases not matched to a gene: 5. The CDR3 totals 13 residues. The V gene's germline CDR1 is SQVTM and CDR2 ANQGSEA. CDR3 region: CSVFGQGGYEQYF. The CDR3 nucleotides are TGCAGCGTTTTCGGACAGGGGGGGTACGAGCAGTACTTC.

This sequence joins TRBV13 and TRBJ2-1; no clear D gene. Trimming removed 5 bases from V and 2 bases from J, with 7 bases in between. The germline CDR1 and CDR2 sequences are PRHDT and FYEKMQ (reference sequence). The length of the CDR3 is 13 residues. The CDR3 coding sequence is TGTGCCAGCAGCGTATCCGCCTACAATGAGCAGTTCTTC. Translated, it gives CASSVSAYNEQFF.

The rearrangement uses TRBV29-1 and TRBJ2-7; tentatively, D is TRBD1 (6 bases). V lost 4 bases and J lost 3, with 19 bases in between. Germline CDR1 is SQVTM and CDR2 is ANQGSEA. The CDR3 spans 15 residues. The CDR3 here is CSVGGAGAPLYEQYF. As DNA, the CDR3 is TGCAGCGTTGGTGGGGCAGGGGCGCCTCTCTACGAGCAGTACTTC.

The rearrangement joins TRBV6-2 or TRBV6-3 to TRBJ2-7; 13 bases agree with TRBD2. The CDR3 has 15 residues. The V and J ends lost 5 bases and 2 bases, in that order; junction bases with no gene match: 3. Germline values: CDR1 MNHEY, CDR2 SVGEGT. CDR3 region: CASSRGLAGAYEQYF. The CDR3 nucleotides read TGTGCCAGCAGTCGTGGACTAGCGGGGGCCTACGAGCAGTACTTC.

This clone was detected once. The chain joins TRBV28 to TRBJ2-7, with D possibly being TRBD1 (6 bases). The V gene's germline CDR1 is MDHEN and CDR2 SYDVKM. V was cut by 2 bases and J by 3 bases, with 11 bases left in between. The CDR3 has 14 amino acids. This CDR3 is CASSLRGTSYEQYF. CDR3 bases: TGTGCCAGCAGTTTAAGGGGGACAAGCTACGAGCAGTACTTC.

This clone was recorded once. The J gene is TRBJ2-7, the V gene TRBV3-1 (or the pseudogene TRBV3-2); 11 nucleotides agree with TRBD2. The germline V gene encodes CDR1 LGHDT and CDR2 YNNKEL (reference sequence). This CDR3 spans 16 amino acids. With 1 base clipped from V and 7 bases from J, the junction kept 9 bases outside the gene matches. This CDR3 reads CASSQAQLAGVAEQYF. CDR3 sequence (DNA): TGTGCCAGCAGCCAAGCCCAACTAGCGGGAGTGGCTGAGCAGTACTTC.

The genes are TRBV7-9 and TRBJ2-5; 9 bases match TRBD1. CDR1 SEHNR and CDR2 FQNEAQ come from the germline V gene (reference sequence). V lost 1 base, J lost 5 bases, and 5 bases stayed unmatched. This CDR3 has 15 residues. The CDR3 DNA is TGTGCCAGCAGCTTAGACGGGACAGGGCTGGAGACCCAGTACTTC. Translation: CASSLDGTGLETQYF.

V is TRBV20-1 and J is TRBJ2-3; D perhaps matches TRBD2 (5 bases). In germline, CDR1 is DFQATT, CDR2 SNEGSKA (reference sequence). Trimming removed 5 bases from V and 5 bases from J, with 8 bases in between. This CDR3 contains 11 residues. The CDR3 DNA follows: TGCAGTGCTGGAGGACTAGATACGCAGTATTTT. Its translation: CSAGGLDTQYF.

The V gene is TRBV28, the J gene TRBJ1-5; 8 bases map to TRBD1. V gave up 6 bases and J gave up 7 bases; unmatched junction bases: 11. The V gene's germline CDR1 is MDHEN and CDR2 SYDVKM. The CDR3 length is 15 residues. In DNA, the CDR3 is TGTGCCAGCAGCAGTCACGGACAGGGAAAACAGCCCCAGCATTTT. Translation: CASSSHGQGKQPQHF.

The J gene is TRBJ1-2, the V gene TRBV30; D gene unclear. The germline CDR1 and CDR2 sequences are GTSNPN and SVGIG (reference sequence). CDR3 length: 13 amino acids. With 6 bases removed from V and 0 bases from J, the gap between germline ends came to 11 bases. CDR3 in DNA: TGTGCCTGCGGGGTCCTAGCTAACTATGGCTACACCTTC. Translation gives CACGVLANYGYTF.

The chain joins TRBV6-5 to TRBJ2-1; D is perhaps TRBD2 (6 bases). This CDR3 is built from 13 residues. The germline V and J ends were trimmed by 5 bases and 12 bases, with 17 bases remaining between them. CDR1 is MNHEY and CDR2 is SVGAGI in the germline V gene. The CDR3 loop is CASSRRPEAGQFF. CDR3 bases: TGTGCCAGCAGTCGTAGACCCGAAGCGGGGCAGTTCTTC.

CDR3 coding DNA: TGTGCCAGCAGCTTAGTTTACCCCCCCGCGGGTACAGATACGCAGTATTTT. The encoded protein is CASSLVYPPAGTDTQYF. This chain joins TRBV11-2 and TRBJ2-3; D is perhaps TRBD2 (5 bases). V gave up 1 base and J gave up 3 bases, with 17 bases separating them. CDR1 SGHAT and CDR2 FQNNGV come from the germline V gene. The CDR3 covers 17 residues.

This chain connects TRBV18 to TRBJ1-5; a possible D gene is TRBD1 (6 bases). V shed 5 bases and J shed 2 bases, with 10 bases lying between them. The length of the CDR3 is 14 residues. Germline CDR1 and CDR2: KGHSH and LQKENI. CDR3 nucleotide sequence: TGTGCCAGCTCAACAGGGCAGGGCAATCAGCCCCAGCATTTT. It encodes CASSTGQGNQPQHF.